This is a list of T cell receptor beta chains from one sample in a study of blood T cell repertoires in COVID-19. Some clones are missing from TCRdb's copy, which holds only in-frame ones; the method was immunoSEQ multiplex PCR. The table shows roughly 200,000 clones, with roughly 90% occurring only once. Sequencing was done on a sample of PBMCs or T cells enriched from blood (not recorded which). All receptors derive from a woman under 40 who had been exposed to COVID-19. The CDR3 runs from the conserved cysteine through the conserved F or W. The order of the fields is V gene, clone size, J gene, D gene, CDR3 DNA, CDR3 protein. A D gene is named only where the DNA matches it firmly. Clone size is stated in some rows and not others, as once, few, many or a class when expanded.

TRBV9,.,TRBJ2-7,.,TGTGCCAGCAGCGTAGGAGGCGGTCTGAGCGAGCAGTACTTC,CASSVGGGLSEQYF
TRBV11-2,.,TRBJ2-2,.,TGTGCCAGCAGCTTGCGGCATAACACCGGGGAGCTGTTTTTT,CASSLRHNTGELFF
TRBV4-2,.,TRBJ1-5,.,TGTGCCAGCAGCCTCGGACACCTTAGCAATCAGCCCCAGCATTTT,CASSLGHLSNQPQHF
TRBV7-3,.,TRBJ2-1,TRBD2,TGTGCCAGCAGCCTAACTAGCGGGGCCTACAATGAGCAGTTCTTC,CASSLTSGAYNEQFF
TRBV3-1/TRBV3-2,few,TRBJ1-2,.,TGTGCCAGCAGCCAAGATCTTCGGGGTCGCTACACCTTC,CASSQDLRGRYTF
TRBV4-2,.,TRBJ1-2,.,TGTGCCAGCAGCCAAGAGGGAGCCTATGGCTACACCTTC,CASSQEGAYGYTF
TRBV2,.,TRBJ1-4,.,TGTGCCAGCAGTGTACAGGGTATAGGTGAAAAACTGTTTTTT,CASSVQGIGEKLFF
TRBV9,.,TRBJ1-1,TRBD1,TGTGCCAGCAGCGTAGGGACAGGAGCCATGAACACTGAAGCTTTCTTT,CASSVGTGAMNTEAFF
TRBV20-1,.,TRBJ1-1,.,TGCAGTGCCAGTGGGGGCAAGAGCCGTGAAGCTTTCTTT,CSASGGKSREAFF
TRBV11-3,few,TRBJ1-5,TRBD1,TGTGCCAGCAGCCCCAGGGGGCCCAATCAGCCCCAGCATTTT,CASSPRGPNQPQHF
TRBV27,.,TRBJ1-2,TRBD1,TGTGCCAGCAGTCTCCAGACTCCCGGGACAGGGGTAGGCTACACCTTC,CASSLQTPGTGVGYTF
TRBV5-1,.,TRBJ1-1,TRBD1,TGCGCCAGCAGCTTGGATCCGGGACAGGGGAACACTGAAGCTTTCTTT,CASSLDPGQGNTEAFF
TRBV30,once,TRBJ2-1,TRBD1,TGTGCCTGGACCAGAGGGGGCCCCAATGAGCAGTTCTTC,CAWTRGGPNEQFF
TRBV11-2,.,TRBJ2-7,.,TGTGCCAGCAGCCAAGGACAATTCTCCTACGAGCAGTACTTC,CASSQGQFSYEQYF
TRBV24-1,.,TRBJ2-3,TRBD2,TGTGCCACCAGTCTGCGGGGGGGCGGGGATACGCAGTATTTT,CATSLRGGGDTQYF
TRBV11-2,.,TRBJ1-4,.,TGTGCCAGCAGCTTAGACGTCGCAGGCGAGGAAAAACTGTTTTTT,CASSLDVAGEEKLFF
TRBV29-1,.,TRBJ2-5,TRBD1,TGCAGCGTTGGTAGTTCGACAACGGGACAGGGGTACCAAGAGACCCAGTACTTC,CSVGSSTTGQGYQETQYF
TRBV19,.,TRBJ2-2,TRBD2,TGTGCCAGTAGATTCCCAGCGGGGACCTACACCGGGGAGCTGTTTTTT,CASRFPAGTYTGELFF
TRBV5-6,.,TRBJ1-3,TRBD1,TGTGCCAGCAGCTTCCGGACAGGGTATTGGTCTGGAAACACCATATATTTT,CASSFRTGYWSGNTIYF
TRBV25-1,.,TRBJ1-2,TRBD1,TGTGCCAGCAGTGCATTGGGACAGGGCTATGGCTACACCTTC,CASSALGQGYGYTF
TRBV30,few,TRBJ1-6,.,TGTGCCTGGAGTGTACCCCGCCGGGATAATTCACCCCTCCACTTT,CAWSVPRRDNSPLHF
TRBV11-3,.,TRBJ1-6,TRBD1,TGTGCCAGCAGCTCCGGACAGGGAAGCTCCTATAATTCACCCCTCCACTTT,CASSSGQGSSYNSPLHF
TRBV30,.,TRBJ2-1,TRBD2,TGTGCCTGGAGGGGGACTAGTCTTAGGCCCGGGGGTGAGCAGTTCTTC,CAWRGTSLRPGGEQFF
TRBV6-1,.,TRBJ1-4,TRBD1,TGTGCCAGCAGATCCGGGACAGGGGAGGAAAAACTGTTTTTT,CASRSGTGEEKLFF
TRBV6-1,.,TRBJ2-3,TRBD2,TGTGCCAGCAGTGAATATCGAGAGGCGGGAGCCACAGATACGCAGTATTTT,CASSEYREAGATDTQYF
TRBV28,.,TRBJ1-5,TRBD1,TGTGCCAGCAGCTCACCCGATGACAGGGGGGGCAATCAGCCCCAGCATTTT,CASSSPDDRGGNQPQHF
TRBV5-8,once,TRBJ1-1,TRBD1,TGTGCCAGCGTTGGGACAGGGGATACTGAAGCTTTCTTT,CASVGTGDTEAFF
TRBV11-2,.,TRBJ1-1,.,TGTGCCAGCACCCCAGGACAACTGAACACTGAAGCTTTCTTT,CASTPGQLNTEAFF
TRBV6-5,.,TRBJ1-5,TRBD1,TGTGCCAGCAGTCCCGGGACAGGATCGGGTCAGCCCCAGCATTTT,CASSPGTGSGQPQHF
TRBV6-6,.,TRBJ1-1,.,TGTGCCACCGGAGAGCAGGGTATGAACACTGAAGCTTTCTTT,CATGEQGMNTEAFF
TRBV3-1/TRBV3-2,.,TRBJ2-3,TRBD2,TGTGCCAGCAGCCGCAGCGGGGGACTTAGCACAGATACGCAGTATTTT,CASSRSGGLSTDTQYF
TRBV15,.,TRBJ1-3,TRBD1,TGTGCCACCAGCAAGGAGAACAGGGGCTCAACTGGAAACACCATATATTTT,CATSKENRGSTGNTIYF
TRBV3-1/TRBV3-2,.,TRBJ2-1,TRBD2,TGTGCCAGCAGCCAAGAATTCCGACTAGCCGATGAGCAGTTCTTC,CASSQEFRLADEQFF
TRBV10-3,.,TRBJ2-3,TRBD1,TGTGCCATCAGTAGACAGGGTGGGAGAACAGATACGCAGTATTTT,CAISRQGGRTDTQYF
TRBV11-3,.,TRBJ2-5,.,TGTGCCAGCAGCTCTTCGGGGATCGAGACCCAGTACTTC,CASSSSGIETQYF
TRBV4-1,.,TRBJ2-2,.,TGCGCCAGCAGCCACCTGACCGGGGAGCTGTTTTTT,CASSHLTGELFF
TRBV30,.,TRBJ2-3,TRBD1,TGTGCCGGGGGGACAGGAAGCACAGATACGCAGTATTTT,CAGGTGSTDTQYF
TRBV5-6,.,TRBJ2-5,.,TGTGCCAGCAGCTCCGCGAGGGCTGAATTAAAGACCCAGTACTTC,CASSSARAELKTQYF
TRBV3-1/TRBV3-2,.,TRBJ2-7,.,TGTGCCAGCAGCCCTGGACAGATCTACGAGCAGTACTTC,CASSPGQIYEQYF
TRBV7-9,.,TRBJ2-2,TRBD1,TGTGCCAGCAGCTCCCGACAGGGCACCGGGGAGCTGTTTTTT,CASSSRQGTGELFF
TRBV27,.,TRBJ2-7,TRBD2,TGTGCCAGCAGCATCAGCGGGGGCGAGCAGTACTTC,CASSISGGEQYF
TRBV4-2,.,TRBJ2-7,TRBD1,TGTGCCAGCAGCCCGACCTCCGGGACAGGGGGGTACGAGCAGTACTTC,CASSPTSGTGGYEQYF
TRBV28,.,TRBJ2-2,.,TGTGCCAGCAGTTACCTAACCCCCCCGGTCACCGGGGAGCTGTTTTTT,CASSYLTPPVTGELFF
TRBV28,once,TRBJ1-4,.,TGTGCCAGCCAGGGAACTAATGAAAAACTGTTTTTT,CASQGTNEKLFF
TRBV9,.,TRBJ1-1,.,TGTGCCAGCAGCCGAGGGGGGAACACTGAAGCTTTCTTT,CASSRGGNTEAFF
TRBV5-1,.,TRBJ1-1,.,TGCGCCAGCAGCTCCTTATCGCGGGCGGGCACTGAAGCTTTCTTT,CASSSLSRAGTEAFF
TRBV30,.,TRBJ1-4,.,TGTGCCTGGAGCCCCCAGTGGGGCAGGGAAAACGAAAAACTGTTTTTT,CAWSPQWGRENEKLFF
TRBV19,.,TRBJ1-2,.,TGTGCCAGTAGTATGGGCCGGAACTATGGCTACACCTTC,CASSMGRNYGYTF
TRBV5-1,.,TRBJ2-3,.,TGCGCCAGCAGCCCTGCGGAGTACCCCCCGGATACGCAGTATTTT,CASSPAEYPPDTQYF
TRBV6-5,.,TRBJ2-1,.,TGTGCCAGGAGGGCCAATGAGCAGTTCTTC,CARRANEQFF
TRBV15,.,TRBJ1-2,.,TGTGCCACCAGCCCAGGGAACTATGGCTACACCTTC,CATSPGNYGYTF
TRBV5-6,.,TRBJ1-2,TRBD1,TGTGCCAGCAGTAGGAGACAGGGGGCAAGGGGCTACACCTTC,CASSRRQGARGYTF
TRBV9,.,TRBJ1-2,.,TGTGCCAGCAGCGCCGGGGGGTCTAACTATGGCTACACCTTC,CASSAGGSNYGYTF
TRBV9,.,TRBJ2-3,TRBD2,TGTGCCAGCAGCGCCCAGCGGGGTAGGAACACAGATACGCAGTATTTT,CASSAQRGRNTDTQYF
TRBV19,.,TRBJ1-1,TRBD1,TGTGCCAGTAGTAGACAGGGAGGTACTGAAGCTTTCTTT,CASSRQGGTEAFF